The clone carrying this T cell receptor (beta chain) occurred a few times. What it binds is unknown. This sample is drawn from a study of beta chain features in type 1 diabetes. Study-wide results and limits: Shortening of TCRB CDR3s, moderate but significant, appeared in all four CD4+ subsets of Type 1 diabetes patients. Patients and controls would be equally affected if PCR favored shorter templates.

As every portion of the isolated RNA was reverse transcribed, the sequencing read expressed TCRB transcripts. Libraries were prepared by immunoSEQ multiplex PCR; TCRdb keeps only in-frame clonotypes and omits some of them. The data show 140,000 to 150,000 clones, 40% to 60% seen once. Trimming cost V 4 bases and J 5 bases; bases outside gene matches: 9. The germline V gene has CDR1 GTSNPN and CDR2 SVGIG (reference sequence). The CDR3 is 14 residues long. Every donor had blood drawn once into heparin, around 120 mL on average. The chain links TRBV30 to TRBJ2-7; the match to TRBD1 covers 9 bases. This clonotype originated in a man between 18 and 35 years old in good health. The source material was Tregs from blood. CDR3 bases: TGTGCCTGGACGGGACAGGGTATGCACCACGAGCAGTACTTC. Its protein product is CAWTGQGMHHEQYF.